The rows below give T cell receptor beta chains drawn from one sample of a study of glioma-infiltrating T cells after dendritic cell vaccination. Using immunoSEQ multiplex PCR, the repertoire was profiled, and TCRdb retains in-frame clones only, with some absent. Among over 90,000 clones, 75% to 85% were seen once, and the ten largest hold over 9.5%. The source was blood, collected before dendritic cell vaccination. These receptors came from a human donor with glioblastoma. Each CDR3 is given without its conserved first and last residue.

>9|TRBV29-1
SGQGRTEAF
>10|TRBV5-1
ASSLAGNEQF
>12|TRBV29-1
SVRQTGRNEKLF
>12|TRBV5-1
ASSFHGQADGYT
>13|TRBV4-3
ASSQDSSSGNTIY
>12|TRBV6-5
ASSSRDIEQPQH
>13|TRBV19
ASTQRGTTNYGYT
>11|TRBV10-3
AISGQGDDTQY
>12|TRBV2
ASSEVRVRSEQY
>14|TRBV7-9
ASSPRQGRIFYEQY
>13|TRBV11-1
ASSLGQGINYGYT
>10|TRBV7-9
ASSARRGGYT
>9|TRBV29-1
SSGEADTQY
>14|TRBV7-9
ASSLTAGRITDTQY
>13|TRBV5-1
ASSWGGPDNYGYT
>12|TRBV6-5
ASSRTSFPGELF
>14|TRBV9
ASSADYAANTGELF
>12|TRBV11-1
ASSSWDLFREQY
>12|TRBV5-1
ASSRTGVGEKLF
>13|TRBV7-2
ASSRLAGGSDTQY
>10|TRBV19
ASREQGGGYT
>14|TRBV7-9
ASSAREPGATGELF
>14|TRBV9
ASSRRAGADTDTQY
>12|TRBV10-3
AISDRGTNTEAF
>9|TRBV7-7
AGAANEKLF
>13|TRBV6-1
ASFNRVRWNSPLH
>14|TRBV5-6
ASSLERGAGTDTQY
>13|TRBV2
ASSEGLAGGYEQY
>13|TRBV6-6
ASRLTVDSGNTIY
>12|TRBV4-3
ASSPGAGSYEQY
>14|TRBV4-2
ASSQEQGAGANVLT
>14|TRBV27
ASRGVKGQGNTEAF
>13|TRBV6-5
ASKQGTYSNQPQH
>12|TRBV5-1
ASSLVLGGHEQY
>16|TRBV4-3
ASSQDGPGWGGGYGYT
>11|TRBV7-8
ASSSTGVNTIY
>12|TRBV7-9
ASSPRGLSYEQY
>11|TRBV19
AGRSKSNYGYT
>11|TRBV5-6
ASSLLPSYEQY
>15|TRBV19
ASSITPEVEGNQPQH
>15|TRBV5-1
ASSLASIAGTPNEQY
>13|TRBV27
ASSIQAPSGYEQY
>14|TRBV7-2
ASSLGYRAGEETQY
>11|TRBV30
AWGRGANEKLF
>15|TRBV15
ATSRDRVGAGVTEAF
>13|TRBV6-5
ASSYQSRGHTEAF
>10|TRBV29-1
SAISVGGELF
>12|TRBV7-2
ASSLQDRGHTIY
>10|TRBV7-9
ASSFTGSEAF
>11|TRBV2
ASGGLAGDTQY
>15|TRBV5-4
ASSLGQGGQGPGELF
>12|TRBV9
ASRRNRDKNIQY
>11|TRBV6-6
ASNQGTKRNQH
>15|TRBV2
ASPVAGHGANTDTQY
>11|TRBV5-6
ASSLAQGTEAF
>13|TRBV18
ASSPPGSGYTEAF